These T cell receptor beta chains were read from a single sample in a study of shared clonotypes between healthy human individuals. Sequencing was performed with immunoSEQ multiplex PCR; in TCRdb, only in-frame clones are kept and a portion is missing. There are 1.5 million to 1.9 million clones in the sample; 98% occur only once, and about 0.4% lies in the top ten. Sequencing used naive CD4+ T cells sorted from blood. These receptors were taken from a man aged 30 to 45 in good health. Each CDR3 is given with its conserved first and last residue. D genes are given only for firm matches. Not all rows give a size; the values are once, few, many and, for expanded clones, a class.

D gene	clone size	V gene	J gene	CDR3 protein	CDR3 DNA
TRBD1	NA	TRBV11-3	TRBJ1-1	CASSREGAGTEAFF	TGTGCCAGCAGCCGCGAGGGGGCAGGTACTGAAGCTTTCTTT
NA	once	TRBV7-3	TRBJ2-6	CASTKGSGANVLTF	TGTGCCAGCACCAAAGGTTCTGGGGCCAACGTCCTGACTTTC
TRBD2	NA	TRBV2	TRBJ2-7	CASSESKLAGKTYEQYF	TGTGCCAGCAGTGAGTCCAAACTAGCGGGAAAGACCTACGAGCAGTACTTC
NA	once	TRBV4-1	TRBJ1-2	CASSQTLAGSYGYTF	TGCGCCAGCAGCCAGACACTCGCAGGGAGCTATGGCTACACCTTC
NA	NA	TRBV18	TRBJ1-3	CASSPSPDTSGNTIYF	TGTGCCAGCTCACCCTCCCCAGACACCTCTGGAAACACCATATATTTT
TRBD1	NA	TRBV5-6	TRBJ2-7	CASSRTGTGSEQYF	TGTGCCAGCAGCCGGACAGGGACCGGTAGCGAGCAGTACTTC
NA	NA	TRBV4-1	TRBJ2-3	CASSLVEFSDTQYF	TGCGCCAGCAGCCTTGTGGAATTCTCAGATACGCAGTATTTT
NA	NA	TRBV15	TRBJ1-5	CATSIRVNQPQHF	TGTGCCACCAGCATAAGGGTCAATCAGCCCCAGCATTTT
NA	once	TRBV30	TRBJ1-1	CAWMPAGRGDTEAFF	TGTGCCTGGATGCCAGCGGGCCGCGGGGACACTGAAGCTTTCTTT
NA	NA	TRBV11-3	TRBJ2-5	CASSSRTDQETQYF	TGTGCCAGCAGCTCCCGGACAGATCAAGAGACCCAGTACTTC
NA	NA	TRBV11-3	TRBJ2-2	CASSFWDDNTGELFF	TGTGCCAGCAGCTTTTGGGACGACAACACCGGGGAGCTGTTTTTT
TRBD2	NA	TRBV5-6	TRBJ2-1	CASSLGPAGGTNEQFF	TGTGCCAGCAGCTTGGGCCCAGCGGGAGGTACCAATGAGCAGTTCTTC
TRBD1	once	TRBV14	TRBJ2-2	CASSQLGGQVDTGELFF	TGTGCCAGCAGCCAACTTGGGGGACAGGTAGACACCGGGGAGCTGTTTTTT
NA	NA	TRBV5-1	TRBJ2-7	CASSLAVVSGVWYEQYF	TGCGCCAGCAGCTTGGCAGTTGTGTCTGGGGTGTGGTACGAGCAGTACTTC
NA	NA	TRBV7-9	TRBJ2-5	CASSQEGETQYF	TGTGCCAGCAGTCAGGAGGGTGAGACCCAGTACTTC
TRBD2	NA	TRBV18	TRBJ2-2	CASSPTSGSTGELFF	TGTGCCAGCTCACCAACTAGCGGGAGTACCGGGGAGCTGTTTTTT
NA	NA	TRBV25-1	TRBJ1-3	CASSDAQGSGNTIYF	TGTGCCAGCAGTGACGCGCAGGGGTCAGGAAACACCATATATTTT
TRBD2	NA	TRBV10-3	TRBJ2-1	CAISRLAGKSYNEQFF	TGTGCCATCAGCCGACTAGCGGGAAAATCATACAATGAGCAGTTCTTC
NA	NA	TRBV5-1	TRBJ2-3	CASSLEGPVSTDTQYF	TGCGCCAGCAGCTTGGAGGGACCCGTGAGCACAGATACGCAGTATTTT
NA	NA	TRBV5-4	TRBJ2-3	CASSLDADTQYF	TGTGCCAGCAGCTTGGATGCCGATACGCAGTATTTT
NA	NA	TRBV28	TRBJ1-3	CASSFLGGPNTIYF	TGTGCCAGCAGTTTTCTCGGGGGGCCTAACACCATATATTTT
TRBD1	NA	TRBV28	TRBJ2-3	CASSLRQGAGGTDTQYF	TGTGCCAGCAGTTTACGACAGGGGGCCGGAGGTACAGATACGCAGTATTTT